This TCR beta chain was sequenced in a study of blood T cell repertoires in COVID-19 (TCRdb year 2020). Turning to the overall study: The collaborator samples originated in the United States, Italy and Spain and spanned the acute and convalescent phases of COVID-19. Where HLA class I and class II types were available, the types were taken from metadata supplied by the sample provider, not from assay-based typing. Nearly every sample came with metadata listing a de-identified subject ID, COVID-19 status, age in years and sex. The repertoires were released in a freely available public database intended as a resource for research on the immune response to SARS-CoV-2. Samples were obtained from the ongoing ImmuneRACE study (first 160 participants) and from about 1,300 subjects provided by 6 global collaborators. The dataset comprised deeply sampled blood TCRbeta repertoires from subjects exposed to, actively infected with, or recovered from COVID-19. The prospective study material was composed of cDNA or gDNA derived from T cells, B-cell-depleted T cells, or PBMCs.

To note about this clone: This clone's antigen is unknown. No base quality information exists; no much larger clone differs at one position.

After removal of 3 bases from V and 9 bases from J, the junction retains 8 bases not matched to a gene. The CDR3 goes from the cysteine to the phenylalanine over 15 residues. The CDR3 DNA has 45 bases and is translated from base 1. As encoded in the germline V gene, CDR1 is SGHTA while CDR2 is FQGTGA. Points the paper makes about the study in general: How much clinical and demographic metadata was included differed by source and by participant, and the metadata was provided uncurated.

Whole blood was collected in K2EDTA tubes by collaborating institutions according to the institutions' own protocols. Collaborator samples were shipped for TCRbeta analysis as frozen whole blood, isolated PBMCs, or DNA extracted from either sample type. TCRbeta CDR3 regions were amplified from genomic DNA by means of the immunoSEQ Assay, a bias-controlled multiplex PCR. Turning to the authors' computational methods: Nucleated cell counts per sample were estimated from amplification of reference gene primers within the assay. To quantify the absolute abundance of each unique TCRbeta CDR3 rearrangement, sequence reads were collapsed and filtered. For each sample, productive Simpson clonality was calculated by taking the square root of Simpson's diversity index across productive rearrangements. In TCRdb, the immuneACCESS table is reduced to in-frame sequences with V and J assigned. These tables do not hold every clone; where another copy was compared, an unresolved V gene accounts for under half, and the others remain unexplained. The V and J calls and clone size are taken from that table; D and trimming were inferred from the DNA. This sample comprises approximately 57,000 clones, around nine tenths of them detected only once. The leading ten clones occupy around 4% of the sample.

Sample: peripheral blood. The chain couples TRBV7-3 to TRBJ1-6, and 7 junction bases match TRBD1. The TCR originated in a man aged 50-59 years with acute or convalescent COVID-19. This receptor carries the CDR3 CASSLGTGAGSPLHF. The nucleotides are TGTGCCAGCAGCTTGGGTACAGGGGCAGGTTCACCCCTCCACTTT.